What follows describes a single T cell receptor beta chain. The data originate from a study of blood T cell repertoires in COVID-19. As for the study in general: Whether acute or convalescent, the COVID-19 samples came from the United States, Italy and Spain. From T cells, B-cell-depleted T cells, or PBMCs came the material, which was cDNA or gDNA.

Authors' processing steps: The authors estimated nucleated cell counts from reference gene primer amplification. Only in-frame clones appear in the TCRdb table, and some are missing; sequencing was by immunoSEQ multiplex PCR. V and J calls and clone size are given by that table; D and trimming were obtained from the DNA. Among about 50,000 clones listed, roughly 90% were seen once. The sample consisted of peripheral blood. The clonotype originates from a human donor with active COVID-19. The donor label of this sample is uncertain.

CDR3: CATRLEGGSTDTQYF. The CDR3 DNA follows: TGTGCCACCAGATTGGAGGGGGGGAGCACAGATACGCAGTATTTT. The chain is built from TRBV6-5 and TRBJ2-3; weak D call: TRBD2 (7 bases). V lost 10 bases and J lost 0, with 17 bases in between. Per the germline V gene, CDR1 is MNHEY and CDR2 is SVGAGI. There are 15 residues in the CDR3.